Sequencing of this T cell receptor beta chain was carried out in a study of T cell repertoires in cytomegalovirus infection. Overall study: Public TCR beta signatures were indicative of both CMV infection and a matching HLA type.

TCRdb analysed the reads with MiXCR anew, one entry per CDR3 protein. The repertoire holds fewer than 400,000 distinct CDR3 sequences, with around 18% as singletons. Only a few counts were recorded for this clonotype. Antigen unknown. Study-level points and caveats: The ex vivo response was dominated by HLA-C-restricted CMV-specific TCR beta clonotypes. There were carriers of CMV plus the relevant HLA, and cumulative public TCR beta family frequency identified them.

V was shortened by 5 bases and J by 4 bases, with 17 bases between the two germline ends. The CDR3 consists of 14 residues. CDR1 is DFQATT and CDR2 is SNEGSKA in the germline V gene (reference sequence). The TCR originated in a human donor in good health (CMV status not recorded). Some clones in this sample may be carry-over from other donors' samples. V gene TRBV20-1 combines with J gene TRBJ2-5; possibly TRBD2 for D (7 bases). The sequencing sample was made of PBMCs. This chain's CDR3 is CSARRGGYPETQYF. The CDR3 nucleotides are TGCAGTGCTCGGCGCGGGGGCTACCCAGAGACCCAGTACTTC.